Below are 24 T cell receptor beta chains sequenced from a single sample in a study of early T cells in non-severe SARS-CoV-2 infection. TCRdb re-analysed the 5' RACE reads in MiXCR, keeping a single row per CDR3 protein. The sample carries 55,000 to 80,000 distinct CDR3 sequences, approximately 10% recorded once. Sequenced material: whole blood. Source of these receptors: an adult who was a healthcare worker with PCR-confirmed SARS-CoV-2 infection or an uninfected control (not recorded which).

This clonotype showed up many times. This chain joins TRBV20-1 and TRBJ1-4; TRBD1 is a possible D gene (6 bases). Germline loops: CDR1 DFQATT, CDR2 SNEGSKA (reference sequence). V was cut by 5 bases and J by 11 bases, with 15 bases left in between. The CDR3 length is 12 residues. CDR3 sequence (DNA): TGCAGTGCTGCCAAAGGGACACTCAAACTGTTTTTT. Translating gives CSAAKGTLKLFF.

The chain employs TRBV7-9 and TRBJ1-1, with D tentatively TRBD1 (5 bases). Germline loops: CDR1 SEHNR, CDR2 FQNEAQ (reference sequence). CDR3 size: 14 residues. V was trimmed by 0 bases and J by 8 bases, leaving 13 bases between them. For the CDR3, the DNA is TGTGCCAGCAGCTTAGCGGAAAAGGGACGGGAAGCTTTCTTT. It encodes CASSLAEKGREAFF.

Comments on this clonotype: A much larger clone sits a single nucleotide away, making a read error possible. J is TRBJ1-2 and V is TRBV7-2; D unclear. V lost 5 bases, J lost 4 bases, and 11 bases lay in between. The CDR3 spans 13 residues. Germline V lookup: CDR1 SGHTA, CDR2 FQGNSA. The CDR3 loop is CASSIETAYGYTF. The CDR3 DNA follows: TGTGCCAGCAGCATCGAGACGGCCTATGGCTACACCTTC. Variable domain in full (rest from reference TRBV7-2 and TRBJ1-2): GAGVSQSPSNKVTEKGKDVELRCDPISGHTALYWYRQSLGQGLEFLIYFQGNSAPDKSGLPSDRFSAERTGGSVSTLTIQRTQQEDSAVYLCASSIETAYGYTFGSGTRLTVV.

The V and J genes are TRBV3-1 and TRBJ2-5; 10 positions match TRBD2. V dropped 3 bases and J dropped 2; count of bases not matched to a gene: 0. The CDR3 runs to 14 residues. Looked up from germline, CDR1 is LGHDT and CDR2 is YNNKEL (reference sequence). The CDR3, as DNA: TGTGCCAGCAGCCATAGCGGGGGGCAAGAGACCCAGTACTTC. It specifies CASSHSGGQETQYF.

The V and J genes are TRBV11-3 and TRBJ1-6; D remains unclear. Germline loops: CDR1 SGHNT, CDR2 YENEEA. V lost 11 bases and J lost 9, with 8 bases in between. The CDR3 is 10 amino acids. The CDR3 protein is CAGRGSPLHF. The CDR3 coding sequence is TGTGCCGGAAGAGGTTCACCCCTCCACTTT. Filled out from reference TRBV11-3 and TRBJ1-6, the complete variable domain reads EAGVVQSPRYKIIEKKQPVAFWCNPISGHNTLYWYLQNLGQGPELLIRYENEEAVDDSQLPKDRFSAERLKGVDSTLKIQPAELGDSAVYLCAGRGSPLHFGNGTRLTVT.

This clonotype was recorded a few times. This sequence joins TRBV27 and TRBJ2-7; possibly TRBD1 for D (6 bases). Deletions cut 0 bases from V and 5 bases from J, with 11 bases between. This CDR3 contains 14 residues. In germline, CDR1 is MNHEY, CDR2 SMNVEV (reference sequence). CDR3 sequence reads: CASSLSGQGNEQYF. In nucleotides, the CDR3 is TGTGCCAGCAGTTTATCGGGCCAGGGGAACGAGCAGTACTTC.

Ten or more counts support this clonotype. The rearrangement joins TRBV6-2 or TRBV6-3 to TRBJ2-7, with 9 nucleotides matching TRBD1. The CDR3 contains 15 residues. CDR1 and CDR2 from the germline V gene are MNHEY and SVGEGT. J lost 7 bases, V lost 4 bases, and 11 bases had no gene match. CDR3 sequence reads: CASSSRDRVWWEQYF. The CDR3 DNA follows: TGTGCCAGCAGTTCTCGGGACAGGGTGTGGTGGGAGCAGTACTTC.

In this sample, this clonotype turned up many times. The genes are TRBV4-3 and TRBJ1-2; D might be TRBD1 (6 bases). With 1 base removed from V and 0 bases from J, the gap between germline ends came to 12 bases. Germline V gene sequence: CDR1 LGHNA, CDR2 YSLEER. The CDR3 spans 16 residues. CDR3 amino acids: CASSQGGTNANYGYTF. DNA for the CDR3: TGCGCCAGCAGCCAAGGGGGGACAAACGCTAACTATGGCTACACCTTC.

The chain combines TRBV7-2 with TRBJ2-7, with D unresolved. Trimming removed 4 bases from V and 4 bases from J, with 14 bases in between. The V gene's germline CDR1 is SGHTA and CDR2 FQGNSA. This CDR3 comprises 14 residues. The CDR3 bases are TGTGCCAGCAGCTCCCCCAACAACATGTACGAGCAGTACTTC. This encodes CASSSPNNMYEQYF.

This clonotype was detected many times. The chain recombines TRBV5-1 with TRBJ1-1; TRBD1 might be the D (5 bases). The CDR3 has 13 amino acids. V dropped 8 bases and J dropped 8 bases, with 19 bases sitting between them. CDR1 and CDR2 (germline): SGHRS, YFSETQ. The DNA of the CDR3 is TGCGCCAGGGTTGCCGGGACTCAAAAAGAAGCTTTCTTT. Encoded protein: CARVAGTQKEAFF.

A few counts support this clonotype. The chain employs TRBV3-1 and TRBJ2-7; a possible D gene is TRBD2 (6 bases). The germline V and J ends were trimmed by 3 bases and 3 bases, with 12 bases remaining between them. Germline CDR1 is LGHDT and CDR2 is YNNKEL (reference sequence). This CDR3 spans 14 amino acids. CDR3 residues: CASSQPGLLYEQYF. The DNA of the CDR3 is TGTGCCAGCAGCCAGCCGGGACTTCTCTACGAGCAGTACTTC.

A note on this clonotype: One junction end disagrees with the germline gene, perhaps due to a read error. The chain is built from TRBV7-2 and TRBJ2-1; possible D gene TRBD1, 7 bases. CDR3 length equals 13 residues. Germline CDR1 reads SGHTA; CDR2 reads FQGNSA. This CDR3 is CASSWKRGDRVLF. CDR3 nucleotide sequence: TGTGCCAGCAGCTGGAAAAGGGGGGACAGAGTTCTCTTC.

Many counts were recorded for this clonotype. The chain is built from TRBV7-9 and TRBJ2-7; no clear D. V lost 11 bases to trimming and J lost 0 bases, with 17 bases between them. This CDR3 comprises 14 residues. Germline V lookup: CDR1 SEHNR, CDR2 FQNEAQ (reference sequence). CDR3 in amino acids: CAGTIGLHSYEQYF. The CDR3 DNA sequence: TGTGCCGGTACCATCGGCCTCCACTCCTACGAGCAGTACTTC.

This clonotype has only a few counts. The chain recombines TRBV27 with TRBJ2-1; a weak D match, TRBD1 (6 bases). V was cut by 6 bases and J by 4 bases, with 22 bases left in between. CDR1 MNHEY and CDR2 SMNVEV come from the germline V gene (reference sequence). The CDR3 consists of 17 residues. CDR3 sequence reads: CASRTTGHRKTYNEQFF. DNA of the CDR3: TGTGCCAGCAGAACAACGGGACATCGGAAGACATACAATGAGCAGTTCTTC.

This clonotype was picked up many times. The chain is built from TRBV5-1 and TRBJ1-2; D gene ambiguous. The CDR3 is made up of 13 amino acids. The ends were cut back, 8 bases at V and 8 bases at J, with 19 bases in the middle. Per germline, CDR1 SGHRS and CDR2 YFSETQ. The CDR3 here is CASSLRGNYGYTF. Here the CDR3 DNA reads TGCGCCAGTTCCCTCCGGGGAAATTACGGCTACACCTTC.

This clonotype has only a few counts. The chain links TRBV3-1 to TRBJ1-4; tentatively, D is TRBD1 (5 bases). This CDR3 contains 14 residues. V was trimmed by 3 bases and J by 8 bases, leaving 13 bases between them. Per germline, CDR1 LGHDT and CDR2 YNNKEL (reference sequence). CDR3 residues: CASSQPGPHEKLFF. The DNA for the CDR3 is TGTGCCAGCAGCCAGCCGGGACCTCACGAAAAACTGTTTTTT.

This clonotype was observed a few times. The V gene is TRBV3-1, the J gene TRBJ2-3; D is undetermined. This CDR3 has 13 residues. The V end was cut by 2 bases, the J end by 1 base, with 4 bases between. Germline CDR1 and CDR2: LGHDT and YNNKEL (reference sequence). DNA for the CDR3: TGTGCCAGCAGCCAACTAGGCACAGATACGCAGTATTTT. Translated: CASSQLGTDTQYF.

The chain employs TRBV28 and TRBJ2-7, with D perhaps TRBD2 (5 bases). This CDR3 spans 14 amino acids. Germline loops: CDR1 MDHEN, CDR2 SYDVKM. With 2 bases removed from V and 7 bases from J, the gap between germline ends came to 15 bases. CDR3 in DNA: TGTGCCAGCAGTTTAGGCGGGCCGGAGAAAGAGCAGTACTTC. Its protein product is CASSLGGPEKEQYF.

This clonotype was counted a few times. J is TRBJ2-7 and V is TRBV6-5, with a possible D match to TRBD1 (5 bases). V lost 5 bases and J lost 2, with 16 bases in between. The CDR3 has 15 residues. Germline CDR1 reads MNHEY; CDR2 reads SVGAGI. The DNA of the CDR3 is TGTGCCAGCAGTAGATACAGGTCCCCTACCTACGAGCAGTACTTC. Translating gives CASSRYRSPTYEQYF.

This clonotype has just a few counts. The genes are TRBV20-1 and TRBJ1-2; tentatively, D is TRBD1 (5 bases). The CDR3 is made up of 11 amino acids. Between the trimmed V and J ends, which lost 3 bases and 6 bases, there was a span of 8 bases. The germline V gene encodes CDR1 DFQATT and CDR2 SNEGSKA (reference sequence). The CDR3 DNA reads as TGCAGTGCTAGTTCGGGGCATGGCTACACCTTC. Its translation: CSASSGHGYTF.

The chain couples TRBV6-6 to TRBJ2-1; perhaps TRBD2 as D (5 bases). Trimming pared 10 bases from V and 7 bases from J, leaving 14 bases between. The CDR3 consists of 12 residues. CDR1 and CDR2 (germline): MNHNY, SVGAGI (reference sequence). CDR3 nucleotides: TGTGCCACCCCTGGTCGGGAAAATGAGCAGTTCTTC. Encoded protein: CATPGRENEQFF.

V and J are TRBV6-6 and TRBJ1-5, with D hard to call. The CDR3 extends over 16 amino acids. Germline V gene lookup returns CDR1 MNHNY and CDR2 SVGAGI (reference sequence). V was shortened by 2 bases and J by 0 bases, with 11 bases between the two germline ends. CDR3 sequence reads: CASSYLFDNSNQPQHF. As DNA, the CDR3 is TGTGCCAGCAGTTACCTTTTCGACAATAGCAATCAGCCCCAGCATTTT.

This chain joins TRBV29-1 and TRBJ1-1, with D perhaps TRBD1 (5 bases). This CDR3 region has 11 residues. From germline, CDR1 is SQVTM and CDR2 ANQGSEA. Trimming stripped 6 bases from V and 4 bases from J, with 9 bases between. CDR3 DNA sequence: TGCAGCGTGGAGGGGCGCACTGAAGCTTTCTTT. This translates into CSVEGRTEAFF.

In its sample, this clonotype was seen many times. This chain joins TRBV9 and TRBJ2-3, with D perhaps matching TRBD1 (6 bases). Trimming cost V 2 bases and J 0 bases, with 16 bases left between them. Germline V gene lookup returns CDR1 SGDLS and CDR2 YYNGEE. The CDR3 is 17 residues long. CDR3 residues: CASSVRLEGGSTDTQYF. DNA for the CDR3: TGTGCCAGCAGCGTCCGACTCGAAGGGGGTAGCACAGATACGCAGTATTTT.